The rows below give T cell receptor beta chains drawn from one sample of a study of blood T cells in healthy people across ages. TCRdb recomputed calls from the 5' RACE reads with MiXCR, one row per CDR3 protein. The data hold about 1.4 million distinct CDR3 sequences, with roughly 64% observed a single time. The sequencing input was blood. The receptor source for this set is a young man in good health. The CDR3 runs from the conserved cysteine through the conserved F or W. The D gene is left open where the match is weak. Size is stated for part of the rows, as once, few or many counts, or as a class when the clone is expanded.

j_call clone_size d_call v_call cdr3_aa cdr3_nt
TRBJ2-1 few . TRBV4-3 CASSQEVWGSSSYNEQFF TGCGCCAGCAGCCAAGAGGTATGGGGATCTTCCTCCTACAATGAGCAGTTCTTC
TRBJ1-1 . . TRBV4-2 CASTLNRATGAFF TGTGCCAGCACCCTAAACAGGGCTACAGGAGCTTTCTTT
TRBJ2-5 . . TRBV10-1 CASSESVQGMVTQYF TGCGCCAGCAGTGAGTCGGTCCAGGGTATGGTGACCCAGTACTTC
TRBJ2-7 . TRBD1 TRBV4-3 CASSQEWGQTSSYEQYF TGCGCCAGCAGCCAAGAGTGGGGACAGACGAGCTCCTACGAGCAGTACTTC
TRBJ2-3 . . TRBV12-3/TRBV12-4 CASSFVGWGDTQYF TGTGCCAGCAGTTTCGTAGGTTGGGGAGATACGCAGTATTTT
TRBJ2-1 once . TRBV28 CASSLPPTTSHNEQFF TGTGCCAGCAGTTTACCACCAACGACTAGTCACAATGAGCAGTTCTTC
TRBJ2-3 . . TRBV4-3 CASSQKGPDTQYF TGCGCCAGCAGCCAGAAGGGACCAGATACGCAGTATTTT
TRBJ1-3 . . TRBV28 CASSLYGSGNTIYF TGTGCCAGCAGTTTATATGGCTCTGGAAACACCATATATTTT
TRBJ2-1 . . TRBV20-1 CSAFSQDNEQFF TGCAGTGCTTTCTCCCAGGACAATGAGCAGTTCTTC
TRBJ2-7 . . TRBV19 CASSIPGNEQYF TGTGCCAGTAGTATCCCCGGAAACGAGCAGTACTTC
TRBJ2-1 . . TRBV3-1 CASSPLNRVRDEQFF TGTGCCAGCAGCCCACTTAACAGGGTGAGAGATGAGCAGTTCTTC
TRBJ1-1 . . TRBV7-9 CASSLTDGPPNTEAFF TGTGCCAGCAGCTTAACGGACGGACCTCCGAACACTGAAGCTTTCTTT
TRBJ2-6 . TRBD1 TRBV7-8 CASSLVAGGFNSGANVLTF TGTGCCAGCAGCTTAGTGGCAGGGGGCTTCAACTCTGGGGCCAACGTCCTGACTTTC
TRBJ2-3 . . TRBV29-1 CSAPGAITDTQYF TGCAGCGCTCCGGGGGCGATCACAGATACGCAGTATTTT
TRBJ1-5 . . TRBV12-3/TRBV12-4 CASSTGLSNRPQHF TGTGCCAGCAGTACAGGGCTTAGCAATCGGCCCCAGCATTTT
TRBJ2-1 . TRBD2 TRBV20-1 CSANIRGRGGPYNEQFF TGCAGTGCTAATATAAGGGGGCGGGGGGGCCCTTACAATGAGCAGTTCTTC
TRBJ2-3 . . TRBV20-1 CSARAPAHEQYF TGCAGTGCTAGAGCCCCGGCCCATGAGCAGTATTTT
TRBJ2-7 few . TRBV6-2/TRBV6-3 CASMGWSQESSYEQYF TGTGCCAGCATGGGGTGGAGTCAGGAGAGCTCCTACGAGCAGTACTTC
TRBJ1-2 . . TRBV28 CASSTPGRYYGYTF TGTGCCAGCAGCACCCCGGGCAGATACTATGGCTACACCTTC
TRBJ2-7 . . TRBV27 CASSPTPTAVDTQYF TGTGCCAGCAGTCCTACTCCGACAGCCGTGGACACCCAGTACTTC
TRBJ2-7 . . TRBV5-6 CASRDLGTRDEQYF TGTGCCAGCAGAGACCTGGGGACCAGGGACGAGCAGTACTTC
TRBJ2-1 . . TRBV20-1 CSATSVIGNEQFF TGCAGTGCTACTAGCGTTATAGGGAATGAGCAGTTCTTC
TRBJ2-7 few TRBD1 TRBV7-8 CASSPQPGGPYEQYF TGTGCCAGCAGCCCCCAGCCAGGGGGCCCCTACGAGCAGTACTTC
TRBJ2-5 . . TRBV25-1 CASSELGQETQYF TGTGCCAGCAGTGAGCTTGGGCAAGAGACCCAGTACTTC
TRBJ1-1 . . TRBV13 CASSLGFRTNTEAFF TGTGCCAGCAGCTTAGGATTCCGGACGAACACTGAAGCTTTCTTT
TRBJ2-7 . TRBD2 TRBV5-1 CACSPGLAGGSATF TGCGCCTGCAGCCCGGGACTAGCGGGAGGTTCTGCCACTTTC
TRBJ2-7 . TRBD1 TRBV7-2 CASSFDRAAPEQYF TGTGCCAGCAGCTTCGACAGGGCGGCTCCCGAGCAGTACTTC
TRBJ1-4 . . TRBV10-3 CAISDRRTTLGEKLFF TGTGCCATCAGTGATAGACGGACAACCCTTGGTGAAAAACTGTTTTTT
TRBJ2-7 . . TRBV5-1 CASSCSATYEQYF TGCGCCAGCAGCTGCAGTGCTACCTACGAGCAGTACTTC
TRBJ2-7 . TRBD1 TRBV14 CASSRRGREIYEQYF TGTGCCAGCAGCCGAAGGGGGCGCGAGATCTACGAGCAGTACTTC
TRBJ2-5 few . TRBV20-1 CSAGVIEETQYF TGCAGTGCTGGGGTAATAGAAGAGACCCAGTACTTC
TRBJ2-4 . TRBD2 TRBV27 CASGPGLGEQYF TGTGCCAGCGGACCGGGACTAGGTGAGCAGTACTTC
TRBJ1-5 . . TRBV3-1 CASIQGYQPQHF TGTGCCAGCATCCAAGGTTATCAGCCCCAGCATTTT
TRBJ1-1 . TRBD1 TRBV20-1 CSARGPGSNTEAFF TGCAGTGCCAGGGGGCCAGGGTCGAACACTGAAGCTTTCTTT
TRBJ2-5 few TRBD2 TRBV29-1 CSVGTSGQETQYF TGCAGCGTTGGAACTAGCGGGCAAGAGACCCAGTACTTC
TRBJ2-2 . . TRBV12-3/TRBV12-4 CASSEQRAGELFF TGTGCCAGCAGCGAACAGCGGGCCGGGGAGCTGTTTTTT
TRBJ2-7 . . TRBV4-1 CASSPSDSAYYEQYF TGCGCCAGCAGCCCATCAGACAGTGCCTACTACGAGCAGTACTTC
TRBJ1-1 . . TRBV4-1 CASSHQTGLSTEAFF TGCGCCAGCAGCCATCAGACAGGCCTGAGCACTGAAGCTTTCTTT
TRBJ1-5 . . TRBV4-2 CASSQESGRAYNQPQHF TGTGCCAGCAGCCAAGAGTCGGGCAGGGCGTACAATCAGCCCCAGCATTTT
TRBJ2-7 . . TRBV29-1 CSAMTGTNSYEQYF TGCAGCGCTATGACCGGGACAAATTCCTACGAGCAGTACTTC
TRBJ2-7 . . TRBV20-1 CSARGPIGPAEQYF TGCAGTGCTAGAGGGCCCATCGGTCCGGCCGAGCAGTACTTC
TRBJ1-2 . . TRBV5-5 CASSLAGQQRTRGYTF TGTGCCAGCAGCTTGGCCGGACAGCAACGTACTCGTGGCTACACCTTC
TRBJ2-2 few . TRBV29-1 CSVVGGGYTGELFF TGCAGCGTTGTTGGAGGGGGGTACACCGGGGAGCTGTTTTTT